The 21 T cell receptor beta chains below all came from one sample that was sequenced in a study of blood T cell repertoires in COVID-19. Some clones are missing from TCRdb's copy, which holds only in-frame ones; the method was immunoSEQ multiplex PCR. The data hold 200,000 to 250,000 clones, with 80% observed a single time. Sequencing was done on a sample of PBMCs or T cells enriched from blood (not recorded which). Every receptor here comes from a woman in her forties with acute COVID-19.

CDR3 sequence: CSVREGGANVLTF. The CDR3 DNA reads as TGCAGCGTTAGGGAGGGTGGGGCCAACGTCCTGACTTTC. The chain links TRBV29-1 to TRBJ2-6; 7 bases are shared with TRBD2. The CDR3 consists of 13 residues. The trim removed 5 bases at V and 3 bases at J, leaving 1 base unmatched. CDR1 is SQVTM and CDR2 is ANQGSEA in the germline V gene.

The CDR3, as DNA: TGTGCCAGCAGCATACAGGGATCGTCAGAGACCCAGTACTTC. Translation: CASSIQGSSETQYF. This chain connects TRBV7-8 to TRBJ2-5; TRBD1 is a possible D gene (6 bases). V gave up 5 bases and J gave up 4 bases, with 14 bases separating them. Germline CDR1 and CDR2: SGHVS and FQNEAQ. The CDR3 is 14 amino acids.

This clone was recorded a few times. This chain links TRBV14 with TRBJ1-6; possibly TRBD1 for D (5 bases). V was pared by 0 bases and J by 9 bases, with 15 bases between. Germline loops: CDR1 SGHDN, CDR2 FVKESK. The CDR3 spans 16 residues. Here the CDR3 reads CASSQDSGRRGSPLHF. Written as DNA, the CDR3 is TGTGCCAGCAGCCAAGATAGCGGCCGGAGGGGTTCACCCCTCCACTTT.

V gene TRBV10-3 combines with J gene TRBJ1-5; a weak D match, TRBD1 (6 bases). Germline-derived CDR1 and CDR2 are ENHRY and SYGVKD. The length of the CDR3 is 12 residues. Trimming pared 10 bases from V and 3 bases from J, leaving 10 bases between. The DNA for the CDR3 is TGTGCCACCCGGACAGACAATCAGCCCCAGCATTTT. Translated: CATRTDNQPQHF.

In DNA, the CDR3 is TGTGCCTGGAGCGGCGAAATACCGGGTGGTTCACCCCTCCACTTT. Protein product: CAWSGEIPGGSPLHF. The V call is TRBV30, the J call TRBJ1-6; D is ambiguous. Germline values: CDR1 GTSNPN, CDR2 SVGIG (reference sequence). The CDR3 spans 15 residues. V was pared by 3 bases and J by 9 bases, with 18 bases between.

The rearrangement uses TRBV18 and TRBJ1-2; a weak D match, TRBD1 (6 bases). The CDR3 contains 18 residues. Germline CDR1 KGHSH, CDR2 LQKENI. V was cut by 1 base and J by 4 bases, with 22 bases left in between. For the CDR3, the DNA is TGTGCCAGCTCACCACGAAGGCAGGGGCCCAAACCGATCTATGGCTACACCTTC. It yields the protein CASSPRRQGPKPIYGYTF. Full variable domain (remainder filled in from reference TRBV18 and TRBJ1-2): NAGVMQNPRHLVRRRGQEARLRCSPMKGHSHVYWYRQLPEEGLKFMVYLQKENIIDESGMPKERFSAEFPKEGPSILRIQQVVRGDSAAYFCASSPRRQGPKPIYGYTFGSGTRLTVV.

The chain has TRBV27 and TRBJ2-7, with a possible D match to TRBD1 (6 bases). This CDR3 has 12 amino acids. V lost 6 bases and J lost 10, with 16 bases in between. CDR1 and CDR2 (germline): MNHEY, SMNVEV (reference sequence). The CDR3 loop reads CASRESGAVQYF. CDR3 bases: TGTGCCAGCAGGGAATCAGGGGCAGTACAGTACTTC.

V gene TRBV28 combines with J gene TRBJ1-2, with D unresolved. With 8 bases removed from V and 5 bases from J, the gap between germline ends came to 21 bases. Germline values: CDR1 MDHEN, CDR2 SYDVKM. CDR3 size: 15 residues. The CDR3 region is CASLTTGGARYGYTF. The CDR3 DNA reads TGTGCCAGCCTCACAACGGGAGGCGCGAGGTATGGCTACACCTTC.

V is TRBV7-2 and J is TRBJ1-4; possibly TRBD1 for D (5 bases). The germline V gene has CDR1 SGHTA and CDR2 FQGNSA. CDR3 length: 14 amino acids. With 2 bases removed from V and 8 bases from J, the gap between germline ends came to 12 bases. The CDR3 here is CASSLRQGGEKLFF. The CDR3 DNA reads TGTGCCAGCAGCTTACGGCAGGGAGGCGAAAAACTGTTTTTT.

The rearrangement links TRBV18 to TRBJ2-2; no definite D call. Trimming removed 3 bases from V and 2 bases from J, with 13 bases in between. Germline CDR1 and CDR2: KGHSH and LQKENI. The CDR3 extends over 16 amino acids. CDR3 in amino acids: CASSPRWAGNTGELFF. DNA for the CDR3: TGTGCCAGCTCACCCCGGTGGGCTGGAAACACCGGGGAGCTGTTTTTT.

This chain connects TRBV7-9 to TRBJ1-4; a possible D gene is TRBD1 (6 bases). The V end was cut by 1 base, the J end by 2 bases, with 11 bases between. The CDR3 has 16 amino acids. The germline V gene has CDR1 SEHNR and CDR2 FQNEAQ (reference sequence). The chain's CDR3 is CASSLGQAATNEKLFF. The CDR3 DNA is TGTGCCAGCAGCTTAGGACAGGCAGCGACTAATGAAAAACTGTTTTTT. Full variable domain (missing parts from reference TRBV7-9 and TRBJ1-4): DTGVSQNPRHKITKRGQNVTFRCDPISEHNRLYWYRQTLGQGPEFLTYFQNEAQLEKSRLLSDRFSAERPKGSFSTLEIQRTEQGDSAMYLCASSLGQAATNEKLFFGSGTQLSVL.

V gene TRBV2 combines with J gene TRBJ2-4, with 12 nucleotides matching TRBD2. The CDR3 totals 18 residues. V shed 7 bases and J 4 bases; nucleotides not matched to a gene: 14. Per germline, CDR1 SNHLY and CDR2 FYNNEI. The CDR3 region is CASIVVLAGGSTKNIQYF. The CDR3 DNA follows: TGTGCCAGCATCGTAGTACTAGCGGGAGGTTCCACAAAAAACATTCAGTACTTC.

This sequence joins TRBV7-2 and TRBJ2-7, with D unresolved. From germline, CDR1 is SGHTA and CDR2 FQGNSA. Trimming shortened V by 0 bases and J by 3 bases, and 9 bases separated the two germline ends. This CDR3 comprises 14 residues. CDR3 amino acids: CASSLAARNYEQYF. In DNA form, the CDR3 reads TGTGCCAGCAGCTTAGCAGCTAGGAACTACGAGCAGTACTTC.

The V call is TRBV7-2, the J call TRBJ2-7, with D possibly TRBD1 on 6 matching bases. Germline values: CDR1 SGHTA, CDR2 FQGNSA. The CDR3 sequence is 13 residues long. V was clipped by 6 bases and J by 0 bases, with 9 bases between them. The CDR3 region is CASRNRDSYEQYF. DNA for the CDR3: TGTGCCAGCAGAAACAGGGACTCCTACGAGCAGTACTTC.

This chain joins TRBV6-5 and TRBJ1-6, with D hard to call. The germline V gene encodes CDR1 MNHEY and CDR2 SVGAGI. V gave up 5 bases and J gave up 10 bases, with 15 bases separating them. The CDR3 covers 14 residues. CDR3 coding DNA: TGTGCCAGCAGTCTTTCCGAGGCGGGATCACCCCTCCACTTT. It translates to CASSLSEAGSPLHF.

This clone is a singleton in its sample. V gene TRBV5-1 combines with J gene TRBJ2-7, with D hard to call. The germline V gene has CDR1 SGHRS and CDR2 YFSETQ. There are 15 residues in the CDR3. V was pared by 7 bases and J by 6 bases, with 23 bases between. The CDR3 nucleotides are TGCGCCAGCCGAGCTAGGCGTGCCGCCAGTTTCGAGCAGTACTTC. Translating it yields CASRARRAASFEQYF.

The chain combines TRBV29-1 with TRBJ2-1, with 7 bases aligning to TRBD2. CDR1 is SQVTM and CDR2 is ANQGSEA in the germline V gene. The CDR3 spans 11 residues. Unmatched junction bases numbered 4, after V lost 5 bases and J lost 9 bases. CDR3 region: CSVQLAAEQFF. As DNA, the CDR3 is TGCAGCGTTCAGCTAGCGGCTGAGCAGTTCTTC.

The chain recombines TRBV30 with TRBJ1-2; D is unresolved. Germline V lookup: CDR1 GTSNPN, CDR2 SVGIG (reference sequence). The CDR3 covers 11 residues. Trimming took 1 base from V and 4 from J, leaving 4 bases between them. CDR3 sequence (DNA): TGTGCCTGGAGTGCAGTCTATGGCTACACCTTC. Amino acid sequence: CAWSAVYGYTF. The full variable domain, with the rest looked up from reference TRBV30 and TRBJ1-2, is SQTIHQWPATLVQPVGSPLSLECTVEGTSNPNLYWYRQAAGRGLQLLFYSVGIGQISSEVPQNLSASRPQDRQFILSSKKLLLSDSGFYLCAWSAVYGYTFGSGTRLTVV.

The chain has TRBV7-9 and TRBJ2-3; D is unclear. The V end was cut by 6 bases, the J end by 2 bases, with 12 bases between. This CDR3 is 14 amino acids long. Germline V gene data show CDR1 as SEHNR and CDR2 as FQNEAQ (reference sequence). The CDR3 loop is CASRAFDFTDTQYF. The CDR3 bases are TGTGCCAGCAGGGCCTTTGACTTCACAGATACGCAGTATTTT.

The rearrangement uses TRBV6-5 and TRBJ2-7, with 7 bases identical to TRBD1. Germline values: CDR1 MNHEY, CDR2 SVGAGI. The CDR3 has 14 residues. The V gene end was trimmed by 8 bases and the J gene end by 1 base; junction bases not matched to a gene: 8. The CDR3 region is CASSIRGQSYEQYF. The CDR3, as DNA: TGTGCCAGCTCCATTCGGGGACAGTCCTACGAGCAGTACTTC.

The chain joins TRBV10-2 to TRBJ2-7, with D possibly matching TRBD1 (5 bases). The germline V gene has CDR1 WSHSY and CDR2 SAAADI. V was trimmed by 4 bases and J by 5 bases, leaving 6 bases between them. The CDR3 is 11 amino acids. The CDR3 protein is CASSGGDEQYF. In DNA, the CDR3 is TGCGCCAGCAGTGGGGGCGACGAGCAGTACTTC.